The clone carrying this T cell receptor (beta chain) was counted between two and nine times. These data originate in a study of glioma-infiltrating T cells after dendritic cell vaccination. On the study more broadly: Autologous tumor lysate was loaded overnight onto monocyte-derived dendritic cells grown about seven days with IL-4 and GM-CSF.

CDR3 length: 13 amino acids. Looked up from germline, CDR1 is SNHLY and CDR2 is FYNNEI. V dropped 2 bases and J dropped 7 bases, with 10 bases sitting between them. The sample's time point: after dendritic cell vaccination, including at tumor progression/relapse. Data came from immunoSEQ multiplex PCR; TCRdb stores just in-frame clones and leaves some out. The sample yields around 83,000 clones, 75% to 90% seen once. The chain has TRBV2 and TRBJ2-3; TRBD2 might be the D (5 bases). This material consisted of blood, taken after dendritic cell vaccination. The clonotype was recovered from a human donor with glioblastoma. The CDR3 protein is CASSEKLGNTQYF. The CDR3 region has the DNA TGTGCCAGCAGTGAAAAACTAGGGAATACGCAGTATTTT.